The present TCR beta chain was sequenced within a study of graft-versus-host responses after intestinal transplantation. Study overall: Transplants were multivisceral, liver-intestinal, or isolated intestinal.

Libraries were prepared by immunoSEQ multiplex PCR; TCRdb keeps only in-frame clonotypes and omits some of them. This sample has approximately 4,000 clones, with about 31% found just once. This clone is labeled as large. The CDR3 is 16 amino acids. V was cut by 0 bases and J by 1 base, with 13 bases left in between. Per germline, CDR1 SGDLS and CDR2 YYNGEE. This chain links TRBV9 with TRBJ1-1; tentative D call: TRBD1 (5 bases). The TCR was taken from a human patient who was an organ donor for intestinal transplantation. Sequencing used alloreactive CD4+ T cells from a mixed lymphocyte reaction culture, obtained before transplantation. Subset given: CFSE-low proliferating T cells sorted from roughly 6-day pre-transplant mixed lymphocyte reaction (GvH or HvG direction). The CDR3 region has the DNA TGTGCCAGCAGCGTAGCTACGGCGGGACGGAACACTGAAGCTTTCTTT. Its translation is CASSVATAGRNTEAFF. The full variable domain, with the rest looked up from reference TRBV9 and TRBJ1-1, is DSGVTQTPKHLITATGQRVTLRCSPRSGDLSVYWYQQSLDQGLQFLIQYYNGEERAKGNILERFSAQQFPDLHSELNLSSLELGDSALYFCASSVATAGRNTEAFFGQGTRLTVV.